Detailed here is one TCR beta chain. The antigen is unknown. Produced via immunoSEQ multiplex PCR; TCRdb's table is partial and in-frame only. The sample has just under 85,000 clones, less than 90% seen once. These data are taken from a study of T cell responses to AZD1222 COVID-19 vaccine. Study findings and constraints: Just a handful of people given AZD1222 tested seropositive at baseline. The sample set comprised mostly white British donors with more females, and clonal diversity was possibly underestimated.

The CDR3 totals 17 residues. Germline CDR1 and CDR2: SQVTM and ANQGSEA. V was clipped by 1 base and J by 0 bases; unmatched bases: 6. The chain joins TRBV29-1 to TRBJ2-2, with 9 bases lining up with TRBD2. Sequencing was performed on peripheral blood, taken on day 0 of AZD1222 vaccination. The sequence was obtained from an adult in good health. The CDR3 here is CSVEAGLAAANTGELFF. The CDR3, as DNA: TGCAGCGTTGAAGCGGGACTAGCAGCTGCGAACACCGGGGAGCTGTTTTTT.